This T cell receptor beta chain emerged from a study of T cell changes during pregnancy in multiple sclerosis. The protocol was immunoSEQ multiplex PCR, while the TCRdb copy is restricted to in-frame clones and leaves out a portion. The profile shows about 40,000 clones, roughly 90% of them singletons. The CDR3 totals 13 residues. Trimming left V 4 bases short and J 3 bases short, with 9 bases between. Looked up from germline, CDR1 is SEHNR and CDR2 is FQNEAQ (reference sequence). The chain has TRBV7-9 and TRBJ1-2, with a weak D call TRBD1 (6 bases). The TCR sequence derives from a female donor with multiple sclerosis, enrolled in a pregnancy study. Here the sequenced sample was CD8+ T cells from peripheral blood mononuclear cells, taken in the first trimester of pregnancy. The CDR3 DNA reads TGTGCCAGCAGCTACCCAGGGGACTATGGCTACACCTTC. Amino acid sequence: CASSYPGDYGYTF.